The clone carrying this T cell receptor beta chain was counted between two and nine times. Each CDR3 protein is one row after TCRdb ran MiXCR on the reads. The sample includes approximately 180,000 distinct CDR3 sequences, about a tenth seen only once; the top ten take about 4.2%. This sample was included in a study of T cell repertoires in cytomegalovirus infection. Study details: Matching HLA type and CMV infection were both indicated by public TCR beta signatures.

The ends were cut back, 3 bases at V and 8 bases at J, with 10 bases in the middle. The CDR3 spans 12 residues. CDR1 and CDR2 (germline): SEHNR, FQNEAQ (reference sequence). The V and J genes are TRBV7-9 and TRBJ1-2; D is possibly TRBD1 (5 bases). This clonotype was obtained from a human donor in good health (CMV status not recorded). Some clones in this sample may be carry-over from other donors' samples. Sequencing was carried out using PBMCs. This chain's CDR3 is CASSFQGSGYTF. The CDR3, as DNA: TGTGCCAGCAGCTTTCAGGGCAGCGGCTACACCTTC.